The 25 T cell receptor beta chains given below trace back to one sample, sequenced in a study of blood T cells in healthy people across ages. Using a J-beta primer mix together with a sample-barcoded 5' primer, a second PCR was run for about 7 to 12 cycles. TCRdb reprocessed the 5' RACE reads via MiXCR and lists one record per CDR3 protein. The repertoire holds about 400,000 distinct CDR3 sequences, with approximately 52% as singletons. Input material: blood. These receptors were taken from a man between 60 and 75 years old in good health.

A few counts support this clonotype. V is TRBV6-1 and J is TRBJ1-2, with D possibly TRBD1 on 6 matching bases. This CDR3 is 16 amino acids long. The germline V gene encodes CDR1 MNHNS and CDR2 SASEGT. Between the trimmed V and J ends, which lost 2 bases and 6 bases, there was a span of 19 bases. CDR3 in amino acids: CASSERTGRWGDGYTF. In nucleotides, the CDR3 is TGTGCCAGCAGTGAACGAACAGGGAGGTGGGGGGATGGCTACACCTTC.

This clonotype was picked up one time. The chain has TRBV7-9 and TRBJ1-4, with D possibly matching TRBD1 (6 bases). The CDR3 runs to 14 residues. The germline CDR1 and CDR2 sequences are SEHNR and FQNEAQ (reference sequence). The V and J ends lost 1 base and 8 bases respectively, with 11 bases between them. CDR3 nucleotides: TGTGCCAGCAGCTTAGAACAGGGTAGGGAAAAACTGTTTTTT. This gives the protein CASSLEQGREKLFF.

This clonotype has a handful of counts. A much bigger clone sits one base away, suggesting this may be a read error. The rearrangement uses TRBV6-5 and TRBJ2-7; 8 nucleotides match TRBD1. Germline-derived CDR1 and CDR2 are MNHEY and SVGAGI. The CDR3 has 15 residues. V was clipped by 2 bases and J by 0 bases; unmatched bases: 3. The CDR3 loop reads CASSYATGDSYEQYF. The DNA of the CDR3 is TGTGCCAGCAGTTACGCGACAGGGGACTCCTACGAGCAGTACTTC.

J is TRBJ2-5 and V is TRBV5-6; no firm D call. Trimming took 2 bases from V and 4 from J, leaving 6 bases between them. CDR3 length: 12 residues. Germline CDR1 SGHDT, CDR2 YYEEEE. CDR3 amino acids: CASSFIAETQYF. CDR3 sequence (DNA): TGTGCCAGCAGCTTCATCGCAGAGACCCAGTACTTC.

This sequence joins TRBV20-1 and TRBJ2-3, with 10 bases lining up with TRBD2. The CDR3 has 15 amino acids. The germline gives CDR1 DFQATT, CDR2 SNEGSKA (reference sequence). J was trimmed by 6 bases and V by 0 bases; bases with no gene match: 6. CDR3 loop: CSARDSSGSKDTQYF. CDR3 nucleotide sequence: TGCAGTGCTAGAGACTCTAGCGGGAGTAAGGATACGCAGTATTTT.

The gene calls are TRBV12-3 or TRBV12-4 and TRBJ1-2; perhaps TRBD1 as D (6 bases). The CDR3 spans 13 residues. The V end lost 3 bases, the J end lost 6 bases, and 11 bases lay between the germline ends. The CDR3 nucleotides are TGTGCCAGCAGTTTTCCAGGGGAAGATGGCTACACCTTC. It translates to CASSFPGEDGYTF.

This clonotype has a handful of counts. The V gene is TRBV7-9, the J gene TRBJ2-1, with 7 nucleotides matching TRBD2. The CDR3 runs 16 residues. V shed 4 bases, J shed 0 bases, and the junction held 6 bases outside the gene matches. CDR1 SEHNR and CDR2 FQNEAQ come from the germline V gene (reference sequence). The CDR3 nucleotides read TGTGCCAGCAGCTGGTCTAGCGGTCGCTCCTACAATGAGCAGTTCTTC. It specifies CASSWSSGRSYNEQFF. Full variable domain (remainder filled in from reference TRBV7-9 and TRBJ2-1): DTGVSQNPRHKITKRGQNVTFRCDPISEHNRLYWYRQTLGQGPEFLTYFQNEAQLEKSRLLSDRFSAERPKGSFSTLEIQRTEQGDSAMYLCASSWSSGRSYNEQFFGPGTRLTVL.

This chain links TRBV28 with TRBJ1-4; TRBD1 agrees at 8 bases. Germline trimming cut 6 bases from V and 0 bases from J; bases unmatched to any gene: 12. CDR1 MDHEN and CDR2 SYDVKM come from the germline V gene. CDR3 length: 18 residues. The CDR3 loop reads CASRDRVRGWATNEKLFF. CDR3 nucleotide sequence: TGTGCCAGCAGGGACAGGGTCCGGGGGTGGGCAACTAATGAAAAACTGTTTTTT. Full variable domain (remainder filled in from reference TRBV28 and TRBJ1-4): DVKVTQSSRYLVKRTGEKVFLECVQDMDHENMFWYRQDPGLGLRLIYFSYDVKMKEKGDIPEGYSVSREKKERFSLILESASTNQTSMYLCASRDRVRGWATNEKLFFGSGTQLSVL.

This chain uses TRBV7-9 with TRBJ1-4; 10 positions agree with TRBD1. The germline gives CDR1 SEHNR, CDR2 FQNEAQ (reference sequence). CDR3 size: 15 residues. J lost 8 bases, V lost 0 bases, and 3 bases had no gene match. For the CDR3, the DNA is TGTGCCAGCAGCTTAGCGACAGGGGGCAACGAAAAACTGTTTTTT. This encodes CASSLATGGNEKLFF.

The chain employs TRBV5-1 and TRBJ2-1, with D uncertain. This CDR3 region has 15 residues. Germline CDR1 SGHRS, CDR2 YFSETQ. V dropped 5 bases and J dropped 1 base, with 13 bases sitting between them. Written as DNA, the CDR3 is TGCGCCAGCAGTCAACAGCAGTATTCCTACAATGAGCAGTTCTTC. It yields the protein CASSQQQYSYNEQFF.

J is TRBJ2-7 and V is TRBV5-5; D is undetermined. V was cut by 4 bases and J by 5 bases, with 22 bases left in between. This CDR3 comprises 16 residues. The V gene's germline CDR1 is SGHKS and CDR2 YYEKEE (reference sequence). The CDR3 DNA reads as TGTGCCAGCAGCCACCGAGTTGACTCGACTCTGGACGAGCAGTACTTC. Translation gives CASSHRVDSTLDEQYF.

This chain links TRBV20-1 with TRBJ2-7, with unresolved D. This CDR3 comprises 13 residues. V shed 5 bases and J shed 6 bases, with 17 bases lying between them. In germline, CDR1 is DFQATT, CDR2 SNEGSKA (reference sequence). DNA for the CDR3: TGCAGTGCTGGGTCTCGCGAGATTTCCGAGCAGTACTTC. Residues: CSAGSREISEQYF.

In regard to this clonotype: A much larger clone differs from this one at a single base, so this may be a read error. The chain uses TRBV9 and TRBJ2-5; 8 bases line up with TRBD1. J was trimmed by 0 bases and V by 3 bases; bases with no gene match: 4. Germline V gives CDR1 SGDLS, CDR2 YYNGEE. This CDR3 region has 15 residues. The CDR3 protein is CASSAYRGDQETQYF. In nucleotides, the CDR3 is TGTGCCAGCAGCGCGTACAGGGGGGACCAAGAGACCCAGTACTTC.

Of note for this clonotype: This sequence may be a read error, since a much larger clone differs from it by one base. The genes are TRBV7-9 and TRBJ2-7, with TRBD2 matching over 13 bases. The V and J ends lost 5 bases and 3 bases, in that order; junction bases with no gene match: 7. The CDR3 is made up of 16 amino acids. In germline, CDR1 is SEHNR, CDR2 FQNEAQ (reference sequence). The CDR3 bases are TGTGCCAGCAGCAGGGGGACTAGCGGGGTGTTCTACGAGCAGTACTTC. This codes for CASSRGTSGVFYEQYF.

This clonotype was counted only a few times. The chain uses TRBV7-2 and TRBJ2-3; D remains ambiguous. Per germline, CDR1 SGHTA and CDR2 FQGNSA. The length of the CDR3 is 13 residues. V dropped 1 base and J dropped 10 bases, with 12 bases sitting between them. CDR3 DNA sequence: TGTGCCAGCAGCTTAGATTTGGCGTTATCGCAGTATTTT. Translating it yields CASSLDLALSQYF.

This clonotype was observed a handful of times. This rearrangement joins TRBV7-2 to TRBJ2-4; unclear D gene. The ends were cut back, 9 bases at V and 13 bases at J, with 25 bases in the middle. The CDR3 spans 14 residues. The germline CDR1 and CDR2 sequences are SGHTA and FQGNSA. CDR3 coding DNA: TGTGCCAGTAGAACCGGGCAAACAGATGCGGAGCAGTACTTC. Translating it yields CASRTGQTDAEQYF.

V is TRBV5-6 and J is TRBJ2-4; TRBD1 or TRBD2 may be the D gene (5 bases each). The J call is uncertain, as TRBJ2-5 better fits the DNA end. Germline CDR1 is SGHDT and CDR2 is YYEEEE. CDR3 length: 17 amino acids. The CDR3 DNA reads as TGTGCCAGCAGCATTTCTTACCGGGACGCCATGGGGGAGACCCAGTACTTC. Translation gives CASSISYRDAMGETQYF.

In its sample, this clonotype was seen many times. This chain connects TRBV7-9 to TRBJ2-1, with a tentative D call TRBD2 (5 bases). The V end was cut by 7 bases, the J end by 7 bases, with 11 bases between. Germline V gives CDR1 SEHNR, CDR2 FQNEAQ (reference sequence). The CDR3 covers 12 residues. The CDR3 DNA follows: TGTGCCAGCACCAGGAGGTGGAATGAGCAGTTCTTC. Encoded protein: CASTRRWNEQFF.

This rearrangement joins TRBV7-2 to TRBJ2-3, with D uncertain. Germline V gene sequence: CDR1 SGHTA, CDR2 FQGNSA. Trimming left V 7 bases short and J 3 bases short, with 14 bases between. The CDR3 spans 14 residues. The CDR3 region has the DNA TGTGCCAGCACAATTGGTAGTCTGACAGATACGCAGTATTTT. Translated: CASTIGSLTDTQYF.

The chain is built from TRBV28 and TRBJ1-5, with a weak D call TRBD1 (5 bases). The CDR3 is 14 residues long. Trimming removed 1 base at V and 3 bases at J, with 7 bases between. Germline V gene data show CDR1 as MDHEN and CDR2 as SYDVKM. Written as DNA, the CDR3 is TGTGCCAGCAGTTTATTAGGGGCCAATCAGCCCCAGCATTTT. Its translation: CASSLLGANQPQHF. The full variable domain, its missing parts supplied by reference TRBV28 and TRBJ1-5, is DVKVTQSSRYLVKRTGEKVFLECVQDMDHENMFWYRQDPGLGLRLIYFSYDVKMKEKGDIPEGYSVSREKKERFSLILESASTNQTSMYLCASSLLGANQPQHFGDGTRLSIL.

This clonotype was detected only a few times. V is TRBV11-1 and J is TRBJ2-1, with 8 bases matching TRBD2. The V and J ends lost 1 base and 4 bases, in that order; junction bases with no gene match: 6. Per germline, CDR1 SGHAT and CDR2 FQDESV (reference sequence). The length of the CDR3 is 16 residues. CDR3 amino acids: CASSLGLAGAYNEQFF. The CDR3, as DNA: TGTGCCAGCAGCTTAGGGCTAGCGGGTGCATACAATGAGCAGTTCTTC.

The chain recombines TRBV20-1 with TRBJ1-5, with 7 nucleotides matching TRBD1. Germline-derived CDR1 and CDR2 are DFQATT and SNEGSKA (reference sequence). There are 16 residues in the CDR3. Unmatched junction bases numbered 12, after V lost 6 bases and J lost 1 base. The CDR3 sequence: CSASSGQAQSNQPQHF. The CDR3 bases are TGCAGTGCCTCCTCAGGACAGGCGCAAAGCAATCAGCCCCAGCATTTT.

This clonotype has only one observation. The J gene is TRBJ2-1, the V gene TRBV3-1, with 9 bases that match TRBD2. V trimming: 1 base; J trimming: 5 bases; junction bases outside the gene matches: 6. Germline V gene data show CDR1 as LGHDT and CDR2 as YNNKEL (reference sequence). The CDR3 consists of 16 residues. CDR3: CASSQGLSGGHNEQFF. In nucleotides, the CDR3 is TGTGCCAGCAGCCAAGGGTTGAGCGGGGGGCACAATGAGCAGTTCTTC.

The chain couples TRBV3-1 to TRBJ1-6, with unresolved D. The CDR3 extends over 16 amino acids. Germline CDR1 LGHDT, CDR2 YNNKEL (reference sequence). Trimming stripped 1 base from V and 0 bases from J, with 7 bases between. DNA for the CDR3: TGTGCCAGCAGCCAAGGGCTGAACTCCTATAATTCACCCCTCCACTTT. Its translation is CASSQGLNSYNSPLHF.

This clonotype was recorded once. The chain links TRBV3-1 to TRBJ1-1; D gene uncertain. This CDR3 contains 11 residues. The ends were cut back, 6 bases at V and 6 bases at J, with 8 bases in the middle. Germline V lookup: CDR1 LGHDT, CDR2 YNNKEL (reference sequence). Here the CDR3 DNA reads TGTGCCAGCAGTATGTTTTCTGAAGCTTTCTTT. Amino acids: CASSMFSEAFF.